This TCR beta chain was obtained from a study of Ad26.COV2.S vaccination and SARS-CoV-2 variants. Sequenced by immunoSEQ multiplex PCR; TCRdb stores in-frame clones only, minus some. The repertoire includes 300,000 to 350,000 clones, 75% to 90% of them detected once, and around 10% sits in the top ten. Treatment specified: about 20 received Ad26.COV2.S at low or high dose, single or two shots; about 5 received placebo; per-sample allocation not given. Specimens were obtained on day 63 following the first vaccine or placebo injection. Within Boston, the person who donated was an adult of 18-55 years. This sequence was found in a person between 18 and 65 years old who received the Ad26.COV2.S COVID-19 vaccine or a placebo. The sample was peripheral blood, taken in a trial of Ad26.COV2.S vaccine versus placebo.

CDR3 nucleotides: TGTGCCAGCAGCTTAGCGGGGGGCCAAGAAAAACTGTTTTTT. This encodes CASSLAGGQEKLFF. V gene TRBV7-2 combines with J gene TRBJ1-4, with D possibly being TRBD1 (6 bases). The CDR3 has 14 residues. Trimming cost V 0 bases and J 8 bases, with 10 bases left between them. Looked up from germline, CDR1 is SGHTA and CDR2 is FQGNSA.